A few counts support the clone carrying this T cell receptor beta chain. Each donor gave 9.5 to 10 milliliters of peripheral blood. The sample originates from a study of blood T cells in healthy people across ages. A second PCR, run for roughly 7 to 11 cycles, used a sample-barcoded 5' primer plus a J-beta primer mix. CDR3-containing paired-end reads numbering at least 2.5 million came from each sample. TCRdb re-called the 5' RACE reads through MiXCR, storing one row per CDR3 protein. This table holds about 810,000 distinct CDR3 sequences, about 37% found once. Sequencing was carried out using blood. This sequence originates from a man younger than 35 in good health.

The CDR3 protein is CASSLGAEWGNQPQHF. Written as DNA, the CDR3 is TGTGCCAGCAGCTTAGGCGCGGAATGGGGCAATCAGCCCCAGCATTTT. The V gene is TRBV7-2, the J gene TRBJ1-5; D not certain. This CDR3 region has 16 residues. CDR1 and CDR2 from the germline V gene are SGHTA and FQGNSA. Deletions cut 1 base from V and 2 bases from J, with 12 bases between.